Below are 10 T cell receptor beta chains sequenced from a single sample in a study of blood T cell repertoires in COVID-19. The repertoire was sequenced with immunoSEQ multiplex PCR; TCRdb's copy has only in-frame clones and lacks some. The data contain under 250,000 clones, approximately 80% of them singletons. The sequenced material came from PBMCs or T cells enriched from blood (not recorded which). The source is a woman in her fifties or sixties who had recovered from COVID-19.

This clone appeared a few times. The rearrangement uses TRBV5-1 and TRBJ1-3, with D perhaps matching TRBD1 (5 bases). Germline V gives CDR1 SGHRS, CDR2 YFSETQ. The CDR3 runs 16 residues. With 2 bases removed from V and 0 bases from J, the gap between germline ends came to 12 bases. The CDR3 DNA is TGCGCCAGCAGCTTAAACAGGCGGAACTCTGGAAACACCATATATTTT. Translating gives CASSLNRRNSGNTIYF.

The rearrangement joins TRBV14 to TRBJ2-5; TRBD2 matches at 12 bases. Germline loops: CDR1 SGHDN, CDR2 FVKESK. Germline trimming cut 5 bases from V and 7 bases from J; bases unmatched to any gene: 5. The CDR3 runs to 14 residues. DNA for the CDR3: TGTGCCAGCAGCGCCGGACTAGCGGGGTGGACCCAGTACTTC. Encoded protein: CASSAGLAGWTQYF.

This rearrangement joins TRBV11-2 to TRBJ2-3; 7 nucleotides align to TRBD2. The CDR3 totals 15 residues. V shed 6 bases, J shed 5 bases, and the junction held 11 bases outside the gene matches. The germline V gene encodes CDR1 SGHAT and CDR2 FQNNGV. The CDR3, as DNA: TGTGCCAGCAGTCCTAGGGGCGGGAGTGGAGATACGCAGTATTTT. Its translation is CASSPRGGSGDTQYF. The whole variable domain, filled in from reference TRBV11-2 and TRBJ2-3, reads EAGVAQSPRYKIIEKRQSVAFWCNPISGHATLYWYQQILGQGPKLLIQFQNNGVVDDSQLPKDRFSAERLKGVDSTLKIQPAKLEDSAVYLCASSPRGGSGDTQYFGPGTRLTVL.

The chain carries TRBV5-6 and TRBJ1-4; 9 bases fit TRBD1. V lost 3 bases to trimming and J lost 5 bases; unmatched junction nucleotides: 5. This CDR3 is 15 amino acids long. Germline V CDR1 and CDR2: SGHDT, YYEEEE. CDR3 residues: CASSSAGTGNEKLFF. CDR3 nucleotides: TGTGCCAGCAGCTCCGCCGGGACAGGGAATGAAAAACTGTTTTTT.

CDR3 region: CASFIRGAGGKENSPLHF. The CDR3 DNA is TGTGCCAGCTTTATTAGGGGGGCAGGGGGGAAGGAGAATTCACCCCTCCACTTT. The rearrangement links TRBV19 to TRBJ1-6; TRBD1 agrees at 7 bases. Germline values: CDR1 LNHDA, CDR2 SQIVND (reference sequence). The CDR3 extends over 18 amino acids. Trimming cost V 9 bases and J 7 bases; bases outside gene matches: 21. The full variable domain, its missing parts supplied by reference TRBV19 and TRBJ1-6, is DGGITQSPKYLFRKEGQNVTLSCEQNLNHDAMYWYRQDPGQGLRLIYYSQIVNDFQKGDIAEGYSVSREKKESFPLTVTSAQKNPTAFYLCASFIRGAGGKENSPLHFGNGTRLTVT.

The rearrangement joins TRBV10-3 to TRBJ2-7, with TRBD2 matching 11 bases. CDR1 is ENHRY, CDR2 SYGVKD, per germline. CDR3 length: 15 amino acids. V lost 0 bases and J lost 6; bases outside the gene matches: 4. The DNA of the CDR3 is TGTGCCATCAGTGAGTCGGAACTAGCGGGAGTCGAGCAGTACTTC. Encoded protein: CAISESELAGVEQYF.

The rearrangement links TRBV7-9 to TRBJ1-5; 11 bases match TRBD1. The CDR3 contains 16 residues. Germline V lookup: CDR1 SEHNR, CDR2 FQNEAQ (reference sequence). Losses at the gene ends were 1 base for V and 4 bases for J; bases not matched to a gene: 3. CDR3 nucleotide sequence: TGTGCCAGCAGCTTAGATGGGACAGGGGGAAATCAGCCCCAGCATTTT. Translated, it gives CASSLDGTGGNQPQHF.

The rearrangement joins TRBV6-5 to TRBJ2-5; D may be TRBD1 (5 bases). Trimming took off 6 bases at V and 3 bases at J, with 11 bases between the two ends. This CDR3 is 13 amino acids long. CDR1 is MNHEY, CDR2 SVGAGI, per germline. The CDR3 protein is CASSGHWEETQYF. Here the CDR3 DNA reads TGTGCCAGCAGCGGACATTGGGAAGAGACCCAGTACTTC.

CDR3 DNA: TGTGCCAGCAGTTTATCGACGCCCAGGTGGGAGCAGTACTTC. This translates into CASSLSTPRWEQYF. The V gene is TRBV27, the J gene TRBJ2-7; D gene ambiguous. This CDR3 is 14 amino acids long. V gave up 0 bases and J gave up 7 bases, with 13 bases separating them. Germline V gene lookup returns CDR1 MNHEY and CDR2 SMNVEV (reference sequence).

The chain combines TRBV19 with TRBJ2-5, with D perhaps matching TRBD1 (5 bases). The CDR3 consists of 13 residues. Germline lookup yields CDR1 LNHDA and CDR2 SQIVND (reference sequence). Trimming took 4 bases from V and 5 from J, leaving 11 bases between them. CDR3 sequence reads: CASSSRVLETQYF. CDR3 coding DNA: TGTGCCAGTAGTAGCAGGGTTCTCGAGACCCAGTACTTC. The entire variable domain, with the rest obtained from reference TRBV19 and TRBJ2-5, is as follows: DGGITQSPKYLFRKEGQNVTLSCEQNLNHDAMYWYRQDPGQGLRLIYYSQIVNDFQKGDIAEGYSVSREKKESFPLTVTSAQKNPTAFYLCASSSRVLETQYFGPGTRLLVL.